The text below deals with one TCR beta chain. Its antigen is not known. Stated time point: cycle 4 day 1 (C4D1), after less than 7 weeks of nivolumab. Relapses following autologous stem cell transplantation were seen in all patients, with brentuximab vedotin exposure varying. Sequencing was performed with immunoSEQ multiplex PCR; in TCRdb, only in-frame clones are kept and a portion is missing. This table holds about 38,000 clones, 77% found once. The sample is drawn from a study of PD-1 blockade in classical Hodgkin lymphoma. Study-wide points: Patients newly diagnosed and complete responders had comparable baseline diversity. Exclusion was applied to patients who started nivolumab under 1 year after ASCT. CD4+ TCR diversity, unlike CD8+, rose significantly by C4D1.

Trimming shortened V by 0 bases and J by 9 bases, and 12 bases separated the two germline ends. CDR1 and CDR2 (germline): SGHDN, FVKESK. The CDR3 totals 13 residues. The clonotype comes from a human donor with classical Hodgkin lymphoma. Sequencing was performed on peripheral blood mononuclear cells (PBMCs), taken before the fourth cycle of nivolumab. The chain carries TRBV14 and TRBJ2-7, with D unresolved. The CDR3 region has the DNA TGTGCCAGCAGCCAAGATTATGGCCCCGGGCAGTACTTC. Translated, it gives CASSQDYGPGQYF.